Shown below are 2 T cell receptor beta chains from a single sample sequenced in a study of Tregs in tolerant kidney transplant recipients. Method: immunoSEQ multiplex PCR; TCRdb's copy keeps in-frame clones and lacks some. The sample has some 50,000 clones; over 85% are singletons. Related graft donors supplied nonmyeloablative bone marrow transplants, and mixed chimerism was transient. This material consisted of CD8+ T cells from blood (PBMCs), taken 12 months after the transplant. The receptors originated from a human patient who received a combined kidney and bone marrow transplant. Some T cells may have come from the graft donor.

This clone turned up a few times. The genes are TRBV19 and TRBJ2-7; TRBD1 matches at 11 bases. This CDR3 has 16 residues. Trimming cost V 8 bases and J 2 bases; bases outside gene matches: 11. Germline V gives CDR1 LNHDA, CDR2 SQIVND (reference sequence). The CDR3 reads CASLGEGQGGTYEQYF. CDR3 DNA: TGTGCCAGTTTGGGAGAGGGACAGGGGGGAACCTACGAGCAGTACTTC.

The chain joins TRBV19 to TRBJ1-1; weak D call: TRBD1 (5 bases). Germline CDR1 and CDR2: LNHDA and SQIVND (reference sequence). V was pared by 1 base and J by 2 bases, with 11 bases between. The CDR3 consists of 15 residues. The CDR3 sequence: CASSIVPTANTEAFF. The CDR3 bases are TGTGCCAGTAGTATAGTCCCGACAGCAAACACTGAAGCTTTCTTT. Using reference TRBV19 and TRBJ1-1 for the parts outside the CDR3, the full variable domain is DGGITQSPKYLFRKEGQNVTLSCEQNLNHDAMYWYRQDPGQGLRLIYYSQIVNDFQKGDIAEGYSVSREKKESFPLTVTSAQKNPTAFYLCASSIVPTANTEAFFGQGTRLTVV.